This paragraph reports one T cell receptor beta chain. Germline V gene lookup returns CDR1 GTSNPN and CDR2 SVGIG (reference sequence). The CDR3 has 13 residues. The J segment lost 8 bases and the V segment lost 3 bases, leaving 8 bases of the junction unmatched. With iRepertoire HTBI primers and Arm-PCR of CDR3 regions, TCR beta libraries were built. TCRdb fed the multiplex PCR reads into MiXCR, producing one record per CDR3 protein. The sample has about 660,000 distinct CDR3 sequences, about 32% seen once. The sample originates from a study of regulatory T cells in long-lasting Graves disease. Time point of the sample: persistent/refractory GD, antithyroid drugs over 5 years with positive TRAb. From PBMCs, RNA was extracted and then used to make the TCR library.

The clonotype was recovered from a female donor with Graves disease. V usage is TRBV30 and J usage is TRBJ1-2; 8 bases are a match to TRBD1. The sequenced sample was peripheral blood mononuclear cells (PBMCs), obtained when the disease was refractory, from a patient treated with antithyroid drugs. CDR3 in amino acids: CAWRPDREYGYTF. The CDR3 DNA reads as TGTGCCTGGAGACCGGACAGGGAATACGGCTACACCTTC.